This T cell receptor (beta chain) was identified in a study of blood T cell repertoires in COVID-19. Study in general: The study drew acute and convalescent COVID-19 samples from the United States, Italy and Spain. The analysed material was cDNA or gDNA that came from T cells, B-cell-depleted T cells, or PBMCs.

Authors' methods: Nucleated cell number was recorded as an estimate derived from reference gene primer amplification. Here immunoSEQ multiplex PCR was the method, and the copy in TCRdb shows in-frame clones only, minus some. For V, J and clone size, that table is used; D and trimming come from the DNA. The sample shows about 240,000 clones, roughly four fifths of them seen only once. The CDR3 consists of 14 residues. Germline V gives CDR1 KGHSH, CDR2 LQKENI. Trimming took off 0 bases at V and 8 bases at J, with 10 bases between the two ends. This sequence was found in a woman aged 80 or older with acute or convalescent COVID-19. Sequenced material: peripheral blood. This sequence joins TRBV18 and TRBJ1-4; D is uncertain. The CDR3 region is CASSPPADREKLFF. CDR3 bases: TGTGCCAGCTCACCACCTGCAGATCGAGAAAAACTGTTTTTT.